This T cell receptor (beta chain) was identified during a study of blood T cell repertoires in COVID-19. Overall study: Material from acute and convalescent COVID-19 was sourced from the United States, Italy and Spain.

Repertoires were generated with immunoSEQ multiplex PCR, while TCRdb's copy carries only in-frame clones and drops some. The sample holds 150,000 to 200,000 clones; approximately 91% are singletons and the top ten take approximately 0.5%. The CDR3 loop spans 17 amino acids. Germline V gene data show CDR1 as SGDLS and CDR2 as YYNGEE. Trimming at V came to 4 bases and at J to 5 bases, leaving 7 bases not matched to a gene. The V gene is TRBV9, the J gene TRBJ2-3; 16 positions agree with TRBD2. The source is a man in his fifties with acute or convalescent COVID-19. Sequencing was performed on peripheral blood. This CDR3 reads CASSTGLAGGLGDTQYF. CDR3 bases: TGTGCCAGCAGCACGGGACTAGCGGGGGGGCTTGGAGATACGCAGTATTTT.